These T cell receptor beta chains were read from a single sample in a study of Graves' ophthalmopathy and Graves' hyperthyroidism. TCRdb re-called the multiplex PCR reads with MiXCR, one entry per CDR3 protein. The top ten clones hold under 3.5% of a sample with roughly 420,000 distinct CDR3 sequences, over 20% of them seen once. The specimen sequenced was peripheral blood. The receptors shown here come from a woman aged 18-29 years with stable Graves' hyperthyroidism. The CDR3 runs from the conserved cysteine through the conserved F or W. The D gene is left open where the match is weak. Some rows mark clone size as missing; the rest say once, few, many or name a class of expanded clone.

d_call,clone_size,j_call,v_call,cdr3_aa,cdr3_nt
NA,many,TRBJ2-2,TRBV2,CASSESLGPGELFF,TGTGCCAGCAGTGAAAGTTTGGGGCCCGGGGAGCTGTTTTTT
NA,few,TRBJ1-1,TRBV18,CASSPRAQFGTEAFF,TGTGCCAGCTCACCACGTGCTCAATTTGGCACTGAAGCTTTCTTT
NA,many,TRBJ1-1,TRBV9,CASSVVVGAEAFF,TGTGCCAGCAGCGTAGTTGTGGGAGCCGAAGCTTTCTTT
TRBD2,few,TRBJ2-7,TRBV6-2/TRBV6-3,CASNLNSGGGNEQYF,TGTGCCAGCAATCTTAATAGCGGGGGTGGCAACGAGCAGTACTTC
NA,many,TRBJ1-1,TRBV29-1,CSVEGGWTEAFF,TGCAGCGTTGAGGGGGGTTGGACTGAAGCTTTCTTT
NA,NA,TRBJ2-4,TRBV10-2,CASSPTGSVNIQYF,TGCGCCAGCAGCCCGACAGGCTCGGTGAACATTCAGTACTTC
NA,many,TRBJ1-1,TRBV6-1,CASSPGARGPEAFF,TGTGCCAGCAGTCCCGGGGCGCGGGGCCCTGAAGCTTTCTTT
NA,NA,TRBJ2-7,TRBV7-8,CASSLGQSCEQYF,TGTGCCAGCAGCTTAGGGCAGTCCTGCGAGCAGTACTTC
NA,many,TRBJ2-5,TRBV7-8,CASSPRKDSGTQYF,TGTGCCAGCAGCCCCCGCAAGGATAGCGGGACCCAGTACTTC
NA,many,TRBJ1-1,TRBV6-6,CASILGQWTEAFF,TGTGCCAGCATTCTAGGACAGTGGACTGAAGCTTTCTTT
NA,NA,TRBJ1-1,TRBV28,CASGFFGTGRDTEAFF,TGTGCCAGCGGATTCTTTGGGACCGGGAGGGACACTGAAGCTTTCTTT
NA,few,TRBJ2-2,TRBV30,CAWSLPLAAGELFF,TGTGCCTGGAGTCTTCCTCTTGCGGCCGGGGAGCTGTTTTTT
NA,many,TRBJ1-6,TRBV5-8,CASSSLAQGSYSPLHF,TGTGCCAGCAGCTCGCTCGCTCAGGGTAGCTATTCACCCCTCCACTTT
TRBD2,NA,TRBJ2-4,TRBV6-2/TRBV6-3,CASSPPGGRVVSDKNIQYF,TGTGCCAGCAGTCCCCCGGGAGGCAGGGTCGTCTCTGACAAAAACATTCAGTACTTC
NA,many,TRBJ2-7,TRBV28,CASTIPGRRYEQYF,TGTGCCAGCACCATCCCGGGACGCCGATACGAGCAGTACTTC
TRBD2,few,TRBJ2-5,TRBV20-1,CSASLAGGPQETQYF,TGCAGTGCTTCATTAGCGGGAGGGCCCCAAGAGACCCAGTACTTC
TRBD1,NA,TRBJ1-1,TRBV19,CASSPRDRGEYTEAFF,TGTGCCAGTAGTCCCCGGGACAGGGGAGAGTACACTGAAGCTTTCTTT
NA,many,TRBJ2-7,TRBV19,CASSTSGTTYEQYF,TGTGCCAGTAGTACGTCCGGGACAACCTACGAGCAGTACTTC